Below, 20 T cell receptor beta chains from the same sample are listed, as sequenced in a study of T cell responses to AZD1222 COVID-19 vaccine. TCRdb keeps only in-frame clones here, not all; method: immunoSEQ multiplex PCR. The table shows roughly 80,000 clones, with 70% to 90% occurring only once. Sequencing was performed on peripheral blood, taken on day 0 of MenACWY control vaccination. The receptors shown here come from an adult in good health.

V and J are TRBV19 and TRBJ2-2, with D tentatively TRBD1 (5 bases). V lost 6 bases to trimming and J lost 0 bases, with 5 bases between them. CDR1 LNHDA and CDR2 SQIVND come from the germline V gene (reference sequence). The CDR3 covers 13 residues. CDR3 protein: CASSRANTGELFF. For the CDR3, the DNA is TGTGCCAGTAGCAGGGCGAACACCGGGGAGCTGTTTTTT.

The rearrangement uses TRBV18 and TRBJ2-7, with 9 bases that match TRBD1. V dropped 3 bases and J dropped 7; count of bases not matched to a gene: 7. This CDR3 is built from 14 residues. CDR1 and CDR2 (germline): KGHSH, LQKENI. Here the CDR3 reads CASSPETGGREQYF. In DNA, the CDR3 is TGTGCCAGCTCACCGGAGACAGGGGGTCGAGAGCAGTACTTC. Based on the CDR3 plus reference TRBV18 and TRBJ2-7, the full variable domain is NAGVMQNPRHLVRRRGQEARLRCSPMKGHSHVYWYRQLPEEGLKFMVYLQKENIIDESGMPKERFSAEFPKEGPSILRIQQVVRGDSAAYFCASSPETGGREQYFGPGTRLTVT.

This rearrangement joins TRBV6-5 to TRBJ2-6, with D hard to call. Trimming shortened V by 8 bases and J by 1 base, and 6 bases separated the two germline ends. CDR1 is MNHEY, CDR2 SVGAGI, per germline. The CDR3 spans 13 residues. Here the CDR3 reads CASVQSGANVLTF. CDR3 sequence (DNA): TGTGCCAGCGTTCAATCTGGGGCCAACGTCCTGACTTTC.

This sequence joins TRBV29-1 and TRBJ2-1; 15 bases agree with TRBD2. The CDR3 totals 18 residues. CDR1 and CDR2 (germline): SQVTM, ANQGSEA. The ends lost 1 base at V and 2 bases at J; junction bases unmatched: 6. This chain's CDR3 is CSVEGTSGGAGAYNEQFF. The DNA of the CDR3 is TGCAGCGTTGAAGGGACTAGCGGGGGGGCAGGGGCCTACAATGAGCAGTTCTTC.

The chain combines TRBV30 with TRBJ2-1; 7 bases match TRBD1. Germline CDR1 and CDR2: GTSNPN and SVGIG (reference sequence). V gave up 4 bases and J gave up 4 bases; unmatched junction bases: 7. The CDR3 has 14 residues. The DNA for the CDR3 is TGTGCCTGGACCAGGGACAGCGGATACAATGAGCAGTTCTTC. Protein: CAWTRDSGYNEQFF.

The V gene is TRBV6-5, the J gene TRBJ2-1; 8 bases line up with TRBD1. The CDR3 has 16 residues. V shed 4 bases, J shed 6 bases, and the junction held 11 bases outside the gene matches. Germline V gene lookup returns CDR1 MNHEY and CDR2 SVGAGI. The CDR3 here is CASSWTGTGVSNEQFF. CDR3 DNA sequence: TGTGCCAGCAGTTGGACCGGGACAGGAGTCTCCAATGAGCAGTTCTTC.

The chain recombines TRBV10-3 with TRBJ2-5; D not certain. Trimming left V 2 bases short and J 5 bases short, with 15 bases between. Germline CDR1 and CDR2: ENHRY and SYGVKD. The CDR3 sequence is 15 residues long. The CDR3 nucleotides are TGTGCCATCAGTGAGGGGCCTCTTAAACGGGAGACCCAGTACTTC. This translates into CAISEGPLKRETQYF.

The V call is TRBV10-2, the J call TRBJ2-3, with 9 bases matching TRBD2. V lost 4 bases and J lost 2; bases outside the gene matches: 4. CDR1 and CDR2 from the germline V gene are WSHSY and SAAADI. This CDR3 is built from 15 residues. CDR3 loop: CASSGSGGFTDTQYF. The CDR3 DNA sequence: TGCGCCAGCAGTGGTAGCGGGGGATTCACAGATACGCAGTATTTT.

The V call is TRBV24-1, the J call TRBJ2-2, with 11 bases that match TRBD1. J lost 6 bases, V lost 4 bases, and 6 bases had no gene match. There are 16 residues in the CDR3. The germline CDR1 and CDR2 sequences are KGHDR and SFDVKD. CDR3 amino acids: CATSEGGQGAAGELFF. DNA for the CDR3: TGTGCCACCAGTGAGGGTGGACAGGGGGCTGCCGGGGAGCTGTTTTTT.

V gene TRBV9 combines with J gene TRBJ1-1; D possibly corresponds to TRBD1 (5 bases). The CDR3 is 15 amino acids. Germline CDR1 is SGDLS and CDR2 is YYNGEE. Between the trimmed V and J ends, which lost 4 bases and 1 base, there was a span of 14 bases. The DNA of the CDR3 is TGTGCCAGCAGCCAAAACAGGCAGGGGAACACTGAAGCTTTCTTT. Translating it yields CASSQNRQGNTEAFF.

Here the CDR3 reads CASSSSVQETQYF. CDR3 nucleotides: TGTGCCAGCAGCTCGAGCGTCCAAGAGACCCAGTACTTC. This rearrangement joins TRBV7-3 to TRBJ2-5; D gene ambiguous. In germline, CDR1 is SGHTA, CDR2 FQGTGA. Trimming shortened V by 4 bases and J by 1 base, and 7 bases separated the two germline ends. The CDR3 has 13 amino acids.

The chain is built from TRBV4-3 and TRBJ1-2, with TRBD1 identical over 8 bases. There are 16 residues in the CDR3. The trim removed 0 bases at V and 4 bases at J, leaving 7 bases unmatched. The germline gives CDR1 LGHNA, CDR2 YSLEER. CDR3 loop: CASSQDPQGASYGYTF. Here the CDR3 DNA reads TGCGCCAGCAGCCAAGACCCGCAGGGGGCGAGCTATGGCTACACCTTC.

The gene calls are TRBV19 and TRBJ1-6; D perhaps matches TRBD1 (5 bases). The length of the CDR3 is 13 residues. Deletions cut 7 bases from V and 6 bases from J, with 10 bases between. Germline-derived CDR1 and CDR2 are LNHDA and SQIVND (reference sequence). The CDR3 spells CASTYGGNSPLHF. The CDR3 DNA reads as TGTGCCAGTACCTACGGGGGTAATTCACCCCTCCACTTT.

The gene calls are TRBV7-9 and TRBJ1-1, with D possibly being TRBD1 (5 bases). The V end was cut by 5 bases, the J end by 0 bases, with 13 bases between. CDR1 and CDR2 from the germline V gene are SEHNR and FQNEAQ (reference sequence). The length of the CDR3 is 15 residues. CDR3 bases: TGTGCCAGCAGCCCTTTTAGGGGCCTGAACACTGAAGCTTTCTTT. Translation: CASSPFRGLNTEAFF. The entire variable domain, with the rest obtained from reference TRBV7-9 and TRBJ1-1, is as follows: DTGVSQNPRHKITKRGQNVTFRCDPISEHNRLYWYRQTLGQGPEFLTYFQNEAQLEKSRLLSDRFSAERPKGSFSTLEIQRTEQGDSAMYLCASSPFRGLNTEAFFGQGTRLTVV.

The genes are TRBV6-2 or TRBV6-3 and TRBJ1-1, with D unclear. The CDR3 has 13 amino acids. Germline V gives CDR1 MNHEY, CDR2 SVGEGT. With 2 bases removed from V and 4 bases from J, the gap between germline ends came to 8 bases. CDR3 sequence (DNA): TGTGCCAGCAGTTACAGGATAGGCACTGAAGCTTTCTTT. Translating gives CASSYRIGTEAFF.

This clone was found a few times. The rearrangement joins TRBV3-1 (or the pseudogene TRBV3-2) to TRBJ2-7; D is perhaps TRBD2 (7 bases). The V gene lost 3 bases and the J gene lost 6 bases, with 21 bases spanning the gap. This CDR3 comprises 16 residues. Germline assignment: CDR1 LGHDT and CDR2 YNNKEL (reference sequence). For the CDR3, the DNA is TGTGCCAGCAGCCACCTCGTTTGGGGGGGCCCCTTCGAGCAGTACTTC. Its translation is CASSHLVWGGPFEQYF.

The V call is TRBV5-1, the J call TRBJ1-1; D gene unclear. CDR3 size: 13 residues. CDR1 and CDR2 from the germline V gene are SGHRS and YFSETQ. V lost 1 base and J lost 0, with 4 bases in between. This CDR3 reads CASSLWLNTEAFF. The CDR3 DNA reads as TGCGCCAGCAGCTTGTGGCTGAACACTGAAGCTTTCTTT.

The chain combines TRBV7-9 with TRBJ2-3, with 11 bases fitting TRBD2. Germline values: CDR1 SEHNR, CDR2 FQNEAQ (reference sequence). The ends lost 6 bases at V and 0 bases at J; junction bases unmatched: 5. This CDR3 has 16 amino acids. This CDR3 reads CASSSTSGGSTDTQYF. CDR3 sequence (DNA): TGTGCCAGCAGTTCAACTAGCGGGGGAAGCACAGATACGCAGTATTTT.

The table lists this clone with a few counts. The chain is built from TRBV5-4 and TRBJ2-1; maybe TRBD1 (7 bases). Germline values: CDR1 SGHNT, CDR2 YYREEE (reference sequence). The CDR3 totals 14 residues. Trimming shortened V by 2 bases and J by 10 bases, and 16 bases separated the two germline ends. Written as DNA, the CDR3 is TGTGCCAGCAGCTTAGGGGACAGTCGGGAGGAGCAGTTCTTC. Residues: CASSLGDSREEQFF. Full variable domain (remainder filled in from reference TRBV5-4 and TRBJ2-1): ETGVTQSPTHLIKTRGQQVTLRCSSQSGHNTVSWYQQALGQGPQFIFQYYREEENGRGNFPPRFSGLQFPNYSSELNVNALELDDSALYLCASSLGDSREEQFFGPGTRLTVL.

In this sample, this clone turned up a few times. This chain joins TRBV6-5 and TRBJ1-1; D remains ambiguous. Trimming shortened V by 6 bases and J by 5 bases, and 10 bases separated the two germline ends. Germline CDR1 MNHEY, CDR2 SVGAGI. There are 12 residues in the CDR3. CDR3 region: CASRRRETEAFF. DNA of the CDR3: TGTGCCAGCAGAAGAAGGGAGACTGAAGCTTTCTTT.